The source of this T cell receptor (beta chain) is a study of blood T cell repertoires in COVID-19. Study overall: T cells, B-cell-depleted T cells, or PBMCs provided the cDNA or gDNA that served as material.

Germline V gives CDR1 SEHNR, CDR2 FQNEAQ (reference sequence). V lost 5 bases to trimming and J lost 3 bases, with 17 bases between them. The length of the CDR3 is 15 residues. As handled by the study authors: From reference gene primer amplification, estimates of nucleated cell counts were derived. The protocol was immunoSEQ multiplex PCR, while the TCRdb copy is restricted to in-frame clones and leaves out a portion. Clone size and V and J calls were adopted from that table, with D and trimming inferred from the DNA. This sample has 140,000 to 150,000 clones, with roughly nine tenths found just once.

This chain connects TRBV7-9 to TRBJ2-7, with D perhaps TRBD2 (6 bases). The sample consisted of peripheral blood. This clonotype was sampled from a woman in her fifties or sixties with active COVID-19. CDR3 residues: CASSPSGWYSYEQYF. The CDR3, as DNA: TGTGCCAGCAGCCCCAGCGGGTGGTATAGCTACGAGCAGTACTTC.